The clone carrying this T cell receptor (beta chain) was seen a handful of times. The time point: patch test 2, 6 weeks after DPC sensitization. The sample's treatment: therapeutic diphenylcyclopropenone sensitization with weekly scalp DPC. The data derive from a study of human T cells and chemical hapten exposure. Study as a whole: For the roughly 24-week duration of the study, patients were given weekly doses of diphenylcyclopropenone on the scalp.

The CDR3 consists of 16 residues. Trimming cost V 0 bases and J 0 bases; bases outside gene matches: 6. Germline V gene data show CDR1 as DFQATT and CDR2 as SNEGSKA (reference sequence). TCRdb re-derived calls from the RACE reads in MiXCR, one entry per CDR3 protein. The repertoire includes just over 350,000 distinct CDR3 sequences, more than 5% of them detected once, and around 5.6% sits in the top ten. This TCR derives from a woman aged 18-29 years with alopecia areata. Some clones in this sample may be carry-over from other donors' samples. Sequenced here: whole blood, sampled in connection with sensitization to the hapten diphenylcyclopropenone (DPC). The chain carries TRBV20-1 and TRBJ1-1, with 8 bases fitting TRBD1. CDR3 in DNA: TGCAGTGCTAGAGATCGTCAGGGGGCCTTGAACACTGAAGCTTTCTTT. Encoded protein: CSARDRQGALNTEAFF.